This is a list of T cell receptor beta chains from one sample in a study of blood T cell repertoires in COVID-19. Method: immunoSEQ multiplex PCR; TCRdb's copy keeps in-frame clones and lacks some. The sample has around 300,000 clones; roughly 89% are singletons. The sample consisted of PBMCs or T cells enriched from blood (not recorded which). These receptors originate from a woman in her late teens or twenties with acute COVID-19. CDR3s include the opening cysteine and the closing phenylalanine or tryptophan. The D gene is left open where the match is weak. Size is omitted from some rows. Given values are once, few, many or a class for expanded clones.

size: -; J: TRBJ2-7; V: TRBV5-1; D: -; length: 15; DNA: TGCGCCAGCAGCTTAGACTCAATAAGCTCCTACGAGCAGTACTTC; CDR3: CASSLDSISSYEQYF
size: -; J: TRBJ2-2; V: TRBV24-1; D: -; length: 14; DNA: TGTGCCACCAGTGACCAACAGGGCGCCGGGGAGCTGTTTTTT; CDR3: CATSDQQGAGELFF
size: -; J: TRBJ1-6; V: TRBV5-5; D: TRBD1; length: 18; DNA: TGTGCCAGCAGCCGAGGACAGGGTTGGATAATAGATAATTCACCCCTCCACTTT; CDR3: CASSRGQGWIIDNSPLHF
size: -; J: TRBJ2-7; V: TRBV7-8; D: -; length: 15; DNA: TGTGCCAGCAGCTTTTTAGCGTCGAGCGCCTACGAGCAGTACTTC; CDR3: CASSFLASSAYEQYF
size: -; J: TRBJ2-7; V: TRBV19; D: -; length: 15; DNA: TGTGCCAGTAGTATATACGGCGGCTTTGACTACGAGCAGTACTTC; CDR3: CASSIYGGFDYEQYF
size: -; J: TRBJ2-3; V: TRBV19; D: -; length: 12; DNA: TGTGCCAGTACCTCCGCGGCAGATACGCAGTATTTT; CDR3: CASTSAADTQYF
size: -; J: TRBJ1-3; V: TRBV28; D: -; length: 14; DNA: TGTGCCAGCAGTTGGGCGGGGGCTGGAAACACCATATATTTT; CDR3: CASSWAGAGNTIYF
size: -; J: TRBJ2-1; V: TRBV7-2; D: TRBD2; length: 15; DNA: TGTGCCAGCAGCCACGGGACTAGCGGTGGCCTGGAGCAGTTCTTC; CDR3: CASSHGTSGGLEQFF
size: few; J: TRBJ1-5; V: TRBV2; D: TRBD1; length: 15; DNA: TGTGCCAGCAGTGGGGGACAGTATAGCAATCAGCCCCAGCATTTT; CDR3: CASSGGQYSNQPQHF
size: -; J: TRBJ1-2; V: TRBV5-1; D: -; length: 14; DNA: TGCGCCAGCAGCTTGTCCGTGGCAGGGAATGGCTACACCTTC; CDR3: CASSLSVAGNGYTF
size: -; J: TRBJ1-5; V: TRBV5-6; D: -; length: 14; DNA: TGTGCCAGCAGCTTGTCGGGTGATGATCAGCCCCAGCATTTT; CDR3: CASSLSGDDQPQHF
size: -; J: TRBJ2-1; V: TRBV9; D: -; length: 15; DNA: TGTGCCAGCAGCGTAGGGGCCGGCTCCTACAATGAGCAGTTCTTC; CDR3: CASSVGAGSYNEQFF